Listed below are T cell receptor beta chains from one sample, sequenced in a study of blood T cell repertoires in COVID-19. The assay was immunoSEQ multiplex PCR, and TCRdb's table has in-frame clones only and misses some. Here the sample spans 300,000 to 450,000 clones, approximately 87% being singletons. The material sequenced was peripheral blood. These receptors were obtained from a woman in her twenties or thirties with COVID-19, enrolled during active disease. The CDR3 runs from the conserved cysteine through the conserved F or W. The D gene is left open where the match is weak. The listing skips clone size in some rows; elsewhere it reads once, few, many or a size class.

v_gene	abundance	j_gene	d_gene	CDR3nt	CDR3aa
TRBV6-4	.	TRBJ2-2	TRBD1	TGTGCCAGCAGTGAACAGGGGGGCACCGGGGAGCTGTTTTTT	CASSEQGGTGELFF
TRBV2	.	TRBJ1-1	.	TGTGCCAGCAGTGAAGTGGGCAGGGCGCGAGGCACTGAAGCTTTCTTT	CASSEVGRARGTEAFF
TRBV19	.	TRBJ2-1	.	TGTGCCAGTACCCCCCGCCGACCGGGGGACCCCCGGGACAATGAGCAGTTCTTC	CASTPRRPGDPRDNEQFF
TRBV11-3	.	TRBJ2-5	TRBD1	TGTGCCAGCAGCTTAGGCGGGACAGGGGCCTACCAAGAGACCCAGTACTTC	CASSLGGTGAYQETQYF
TRBV28	.	TRBJ1-5	.	TGTGCCAGCAGCCAGACAGGCAACAATCAGCCCCAGCATTTT	CASSQTGNNQPQHF
TRBV12-3/TRBV12-4	.	TRBJ2-7	TRBD1	TGTGCCAGCAGGCAATTGACAGGGAACGAGCAGTACTTC	CASRQLTGNEQYF
TRBV6-5	.	TRBJ1-1	TRBD1	TGTGCCAGCAGCCAGGGACAGGGTAGCACTGAAGCTTTCTTT	CASSQGQGSTEAFF
TRBV5-6	.	TRBJ2-7	TRBD1	TGTGCCAGCAGGGGTTTGGGGACAGGGGCGTCCGAGCAGTACTTC	CASRGLGTGASEQYF
TRBV19	.	TRBJ2-1	TRBD2	TGTGCCAGTAGCCGGGGGGGCGACAATGAGCAGTTCTTC	CASSRGGDNEQFF
TRBV10-2	.	TRBJ2-1	TRBD2	TGCGCCACCAATTCCGGGACTAGCTACAATGAGCAGTTCTTC	CATNSGTSYNEQFF
TRBV27	few	TRBJ1-5	.	TGTGCCAGCAGAGGCAGGGCCAATCAGCCCCAGCATTTT	CASRGRANQPQHF
TRBV12-5	few	TRBJ2-3	TRBD2	TGTGCTAGTGGTTCCACCCTAAGCGGGAGAGGCGCAGATACGCAGTATTTT	CASGSTLSGRGADTQYF
TRBV5-6	.	TRBJ2-5	.	TGTGCCAGCAGCTTGGGCTCGCTAGGTCGGTTTGTGACCCAGTACTTC	CASSLGSLGRFVTQYF
TRBV29-1	.	TRBJ2-1	TRBD2	TGCAGCGAAAGAGGGGCCGGGACTAGCGACAATGAGCAGTTCTTC	CSERGAGTSDNEQFF
TRBV6-1	few	TRBJ1-1	TRBD1	TGTGCCAGCAGTGAGGCGGGACAGGGGGTCACTGAAGCTTTCTTT	CASSEAGQGVTEAFF
TRBV7-3	.	TRBJ1-6	.	TGTGCCAGCAGCTTTATGGTAGATTCACCCCTCCACTTT	CASSFMVDSPLHF
TRBV18	.	TRBJ2-7	TRBD1	TGTGCCAGCTCACCACCCTCAGACAGGGGGCTCGAGCAGTACTTC	CASSPPSDRGLEQYF
TRBV9	.	TRBJ2-1	.	TGTGCCAGCAGCGTAGCGGGGGCCTACAATGAGCAGTTCTTC	CASSVAGAYNEQFF
TRBV7-8	.	TRBJ1-3	.	TGTGCCAGCAGCCGCGCGGCGGGGGCTGGAAACACCATATATTTT	CASSRAAGAGNTIYF
TRBV18	.	TRBJ1-2	TRBD1	TGTGCCAGCTCACGGGACAGGGACGGCTACACCTTC	CASSRDRDGYTF
TRBV11-3	.	TRBJ1-1	.	TGTGCCAGCAGCTTTGCAGGGAGGACTGAAGCTTTCTTT	CASSFAGRTEAFF
TRBV4-1	few	TRBJ2-3	.	TGCGCCAGCAGCCAAGGGACAGCCCAGGGAGATACGCAGTATTTT	CASSQGTAQGDTQYF
TRBV27	.	TRBJ1-5	.	TGTGCCAGCAGCCTTCGACAGAATCAGCCCCAGCATTTT	CASSLRQNQPQHF
TRBV5-4	.	TRBJ2-7	.	TGTGCCAGCAGCCCTGTGGGCCGGCTCCTGGAGCAGTACTTC	CASSPVGRLLEQYF
TRBV7-2	few	TRBJ2-1	TRBD2	TGTGCCAGCAGCTTAAACTCCGGGACTAGCGGGAGAGGAAAGTTCTTC	CASSLNSGTSGRGKFF
TRBV5-1	.	TRBJ2-6	TRBD1	TGCGCCAGCAGCCCCCCGGGACAGCAGGCTGGGGCCAACGTCCTGACTTTC	CASSPPGQQAGANVLTF
TRBV6-6	.	TRBJ2-2	TRBD1	TGTGCCAGCAGTTTAACAGGGGCCAGCGGGGAGCTGTTTTTT	CASSLTGASGELFF
TRBV13	.	TRBJ2-7	TRBD1	TGTGCCAGCAGCCCAATGACAGGGAGCTCCTACGAGCAGTACTTC	CASSPMTGSSYEQYF
TRBV6-6	.	TRBJ2-7	TRBD1	TGTGCCAGCAGTGGGATACAGGGGGTCTACGAGCAGTACTTC	CASSGIQGVYEQYF
TRBV5-6	.	TRBJ1-3	.	TGTGCCAGCAGCTTAAGCAGAGGTCTCTCTGGAAACACCATATATTTT	CASSLSRGLSGNTIYF
TRBV12-5	.	TRBJ2-1	TRBD1	TGTGCTAGTGGTTTGGTACGGGGGACAGGGAGCAATGAGCAGTTCTTC	CASGLVRGTGSNEQFF
TRBV30	.	TRBJ2-3	TRBD2	TGTGCCTGGAGTGTAGCTCCTAGCGGAGGCACAGATACGCAGTATTTT	CAWSVAPSGGTDTQYF
TRBV4-1	few	TRBJ1-5	TRBD1	TGCGCCAGCAGCCCCGTCGACAGGGGAGGTAGGAGCAATCAGCCCCAGCATTTT	CASSPVDRGGRSNQPQHF
TRBV27	.	TRBJ2-1	TRBD1	TGTGCCAGCAGTTTGGCAGGGGGTTTGTACAATGAGCAGTTCTTC	CASSLAGGLYNEQFF
TRBV7-9	.	TRBJ2-3	TRBD2	TGTGCCAGCAGCCAAGGGGCTAGCGGGAGGGCAAGAAGGACAGATACGCAGTATTTT	CASSQGASGRARRTDTQYF
TRBV6-6	.	TRBJ2-7	TRBD2	TGTGCCAGCAGTTACTCGGGGAGGGACTACGAGCAGTACTTC	CASSYSGRDYEQYF
TRBV11-2	.	TRBJ2-5	.	TGTGCCAGCAGCCGAATGGGGTCGGGGTACCAAGAGACCCAGTACTTC	CASSRMGSGYQETQYF
TRBV27	few	TRBJ2-1	.	TGTGCCAGCACCCTGGGGGGAAGCTCCTACAATGAGCAGTTCTTC	CASTLGGSSYNEQFF
TRBV11-2	.	TRBJ1-4	TRBD1	TGTGCCAGCAGCTTCACCGGGACAGATAATGAAAAACTGTTTTTT	CASSFTGTDNEKLFF
TRBV7-9	.	TRBJ2-3	TRBD2	TGTGCCAGCAGCTTCAGTTTAGCGGGGGATACGCAGTATTTT	CASSFSLAGDTQYF